The T cell receptor beta chain under discussion was sequenced for a study of shared clonotypes between healthy human individuals. V lost 0 bases and J lost 0, with 9 bases in between. Germline CDR1 is MNHEY and CDR2 is SVGAGI. This CDR3 has 15 residues. Here immunoSEQ multiplex PCR was the method, and the copy in TCRdb shows in-frame clones only, minus some. The table shows about 2.4 million clones, with 93% occurring only once. The chain is built from TRBV6-5 and TRBJ2-7; D gene ambiguous. Sequenced input: naive CD4+ T cells from PBMCs. Subset defined: CD45RA+ positively selected. This clonotype originated in a man between 18 and 29 years old in good health. Some clones in this sample may be carry-over from other donors' samples. CDR3 nucleotide sequence: TGTGCCAGCAGTTACTCTCCAGTGGACTCCTACGAGCAGTACTTC. It codes for CASSYSPVDSYEQYF.